These 13 T cell receptor beta chains originate from one sample sequenced in a study of cytomegalovirus exposure and HLA in healthy donors. The method was immunoSEQ multiplex PCR; TCRdb's version includes in-frame clones alone and lacks a portion of them. The sample has about 98,000 clones, just under 95% seen once. Sequencing was performed on PBMCs. The source of these receptors is a woman aged 18-35 years in good health and CMV-seronegative.

Concerning this clone: A junction boundary mismatches the germline segment, possibly from a read error. The V and J genes are TRBV25-1 and TRBJ1-6, with D possibly matching TRBD1 (6 bases). Germline V gene sequence: CDR1 MGHDK, CDR2 SYGVNS. The CDR3 is 14 amino acids. The DNA of the CDR3 is TGTGCCAGCAGTGCTGGGGGGGCGGGTTCACCCCTCTACTTT. Encoded protein: CASSAGGAGSPLYF.

The rearrangement links TRBV9 to TRBJ1-2, with a weak D call TRBD1 (6 bases). The CDR3 has 15 amino acids. Trimming took 0 bases from V and 3 from J, leaving 12 bases between them. Per the germline V gene, CDR1 is SGDLS and CDR2 is YYNGEE. The CDR3 spells CASSVGGGVHYGYTF. The CDR3 bases are TGTGCCAGCAGCGTAGGAGGGGGGGTACACTATGGCTACACCTTC.

The rearrangement links TRBV7-6 to TRBJ2-3, with TRBD2 as a possible D gene (6 bases). Germline loops: CDR1 SGHVS, CDR2 FNYEAQ. V shed 3 bases and J shed 2 bases, with 12 bases lying between them. The CDR3 covers 15 residues. This CDR3 reads CASSLDGGITDTQYF. For the CDR3, the DNA is TGTGCCAGCAGCTTGGATGGGGGGATCACAGATACGCAGTATTTT.

This sequence joins TRBV5-1 and TRBJ2-3; possibly TRBD1 for D (5 bases). Germline V gene lookup returns CDR1 SGHRS and CDR2 YFSETQ. This CDR3 contains 14 residues. V was trimmed by 0 bases and J by 2 bases, leaving 7 bases between them. Written as DNA, the CDR3 is TGCGCCAGCAGCTTGGGACAGCCCACAGATACGCAGTATTTT. Translation: CASSLGQPTDTQYF.

This rearrangement joins TRBV5-4 to TRBJ2-7, with 8 bases fitting TRBD1. The V segment lost 4 bases and the J segment 2 bases; nucleotides outside the gene matches: 8. The CDR3 loop spans 15 amino acids. Germline V gives CDR1 SGHNT, CDR2 YYREEE (reference sequence). For the CDR3, the DNA is TGTGCCAGCAGCGGACTGACAGGGGTTGCCTACGAGCAGTACTTC. Translation: CASSGLTGVAYEQYF.

The chain carries TRBV19 and TRBJ1-1, with 9 bases aligning to TRBD1. Germline loops: CDR1 LNHDA, CDR2 SQIVND (reference sequence). V was pared by 5 bases and J by 3 bases, with 4 bases of the junction left unmatched. The length of the CDR3 is 14 residues. The CDR3 region is CASSPQGADTEAFF. CDR3 sequence (DNA): TGTGCCAGTAGTCCACAGGGGGCGGACACTGAAGCTTTCTTT.

This clone was counted once. The chain is built from TRBV5-1 and TRBJ2-3, with 11 nucleotides matching TRBD2. Germline assignment: CDR1 SGHRS and CDR2 YFSETQ. CDR3 length: 17 amino acids. V dropped 0 bases and J dropped 4; count of bases not matched to a gene: 7. As DNA, the CDR3 is TGCGCCAGCAGCTTGGCCATAGCGGGAGGGCCGGCAGATACGCAGTATTTT. It codes for CASSLAIAGGPADTQYF.

This chain links TRBV5-1 with TRBJ2-3, with D tentatively TRBD2 (5 bases). Trimming pared 6 bases from V and 1 base from J, leaving 9 bases between. Germline V gives CDR1 SGHRS, CDR2 YFSETQ. This CDR3 has 13 amino acids. The CDR3 here is CASTGSGTDTQYF. The DNA for the CDR3 is TGCGCCAGCACGGGGAGCGGCACAGATACGCAGTATTTT.

This rearrangement joins TRBV7-2 to TRBJ2-7, with D uncertain. The CDR3 extends over 13 amino acids. Germline loops: CDR1 SGHTA, CDR2 FQGNSA. V lost 5 bases and J lost 3, with 11 bases in between. The CDR3 reads CASSVSRYYEQYF. The CDR3 DNA reads as TGTGCCAGCAGCGTTAGCCGATACTACGAGCAGTACTTC.

The CDR3 spells CASSQVAARSYEQYF. CDR3 in DNA: TGCGCCAGCAGCCAAGTAGCGGCCCGCTCCTACGAGCAGTACTTC. This chain links TRBV4-3 with TRBJ2-7; D possibly corresponds to TRBD2 (6 bases). Germline V gene data show CDR1 as LGHNA and CDR2 as YSLEER. The length of the CDR3 is 15 residues. Deletions cut 1 base from V and 0 bases from J, with 10 bases between.

The chain combines TRBV5-4 with TRBJ2-2, with D possibly being TRBD1 (7 bases). V gave up 4 bases and J gave up 7 bases, with 17 bases separating them. Per the germline V gene, CDR1 is SGHNT and CDR2 is YYREEE (reference sequence). The CDR3 has 15 amino acids. The CDR3 DNA reads TGTGCCAGCAGCGCCCTCGACAGGGACTTCGGGGAGCTGTTTTTT. It encodes CASSALDRDFGELFF.

The J gene is TRBJ1-2, the V gene TRBV30; no definite D call. Trimming cost V 8 bases and J 4 bases, with 11 bases left between them. Germline V gene sequence: CDR1 GTSNPN, CDR2 SVGIG (reference sequence). The CDR3 has 11 amino acids. For the CDR3, the DNA is TGTGCCCTGTGGTCAGTCTATGGCTACACCTTC. Translated, it gives CALWSVYGYTF.

The chain links TRBV4-1 to TRBJ2-1; D is undetermined. This CDR3 comprises 13 residues. Trimming pared 5 bases from V and 8 bases from J, leaving 13 bases between. The germline gives CDR1 MGHRA, CDR2 YSYEKL. CDR3: CASSTRGNDEQFF. CDR3 coding DNA: TGCGCCAGCAGCACGAGAGGCAACGATGAGCAGTTCTTC.